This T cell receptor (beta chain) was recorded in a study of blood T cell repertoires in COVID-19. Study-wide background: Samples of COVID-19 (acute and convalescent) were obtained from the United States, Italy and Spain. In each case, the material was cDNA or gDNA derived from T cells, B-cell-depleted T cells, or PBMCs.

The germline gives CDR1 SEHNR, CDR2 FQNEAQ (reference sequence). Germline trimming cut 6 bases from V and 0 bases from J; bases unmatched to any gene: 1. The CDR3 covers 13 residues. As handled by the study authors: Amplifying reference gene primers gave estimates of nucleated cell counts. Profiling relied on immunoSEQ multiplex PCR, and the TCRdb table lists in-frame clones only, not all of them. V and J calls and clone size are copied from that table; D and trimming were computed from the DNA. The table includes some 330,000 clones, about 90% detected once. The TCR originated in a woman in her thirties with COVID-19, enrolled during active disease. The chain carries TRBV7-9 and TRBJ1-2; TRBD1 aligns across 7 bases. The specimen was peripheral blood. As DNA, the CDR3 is TGTGCCAGCAGGGGACAGACTAACTATGGCTACACCTTC. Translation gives CASRGQTNYGYTF.